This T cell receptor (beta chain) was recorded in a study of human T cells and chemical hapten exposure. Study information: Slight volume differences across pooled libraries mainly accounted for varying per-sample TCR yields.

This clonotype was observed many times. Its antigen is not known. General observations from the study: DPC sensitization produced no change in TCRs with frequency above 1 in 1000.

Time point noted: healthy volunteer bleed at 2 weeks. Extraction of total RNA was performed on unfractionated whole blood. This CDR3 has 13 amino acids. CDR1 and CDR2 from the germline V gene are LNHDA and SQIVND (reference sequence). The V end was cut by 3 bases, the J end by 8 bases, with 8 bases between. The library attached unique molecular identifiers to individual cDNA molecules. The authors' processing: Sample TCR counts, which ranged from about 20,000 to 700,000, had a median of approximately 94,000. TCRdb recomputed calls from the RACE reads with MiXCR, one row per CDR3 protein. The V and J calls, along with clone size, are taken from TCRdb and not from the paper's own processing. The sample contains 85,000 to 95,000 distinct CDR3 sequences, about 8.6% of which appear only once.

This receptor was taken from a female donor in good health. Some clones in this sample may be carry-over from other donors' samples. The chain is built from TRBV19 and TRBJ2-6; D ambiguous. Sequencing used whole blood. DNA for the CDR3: TGTGCCAGTAGTATTTCCGGTACCAACGTCCTGACTTTC. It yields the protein CASSISGTNVLTF.